This T cell receptor (beta chain) was sequenced in a study of OX40 agonist ivuxolimab in advanced cancers. General study findings and limits: Among T cells, CD8+ cells averaged more expanded clones than CD4+ cells.

Germline V CDR1 and CDR2: SGHTA, FQGNSA. V lost 6 bases and J 2 bases, leaving 17 bases between the germline ends. This CDR3 region has 16 residues. Samples were taken at baseline and on day 1 of cycles 4 and 7. About this clone itself: No antigen is known for it.

The data were produced by immunoSEQ multiplex PCR, yet TCRdb's version contains in-frame clones alone and is incomplete. The sample yields tens of thousands of clones, about 90% seen once. The sample consisted of CD4+ or CD8+ T cells sorted from blood, taken in a trial of the OX40 agonist ivuxolimab. The chain carries TRBV7-2 and TRBJ1-5; D might be TRBD1 (6 bases). The receptor was derived from an adult with an advanced solid tumor such as melanoma, head and neck, liver or kidney cancer. CDR3 coding DNA: TGTGCCAGCAGTGGGGGGGGCCGGTCGGGCAATCAGCCCCAGCATTTT. Protein: CASSGGGRSGNQPQHF.